This T cell receptor beta chain is from a study of blood T cells in healthy people across ages. About the study: Through template switching, about one barcoded beta molecule was captured per two T cells, as measured in model experiments.

General study findings and limits: Bulk PBMC profiling left naive and antigen-experienced comparisons inconclusive.

Concerning this clonotype itself: What it binds is not known.

Combining a sample-barcoded 5' primer with a J-beta primer mix, a second PCR ran for 7 to 11 cycles. Each cDNA molecule was tagged by a template-switch adaptor with 12 random nucleotides. Each sample yielded at least 3 million CDR3-containing paired-end reads. Using its own MiXCR run on the 5' RACE reads, TCRdb lists one record per CDR3 protein. The data show some 1.5 million distinct CDR3 sequences, 35% to 45% seen once. This CDR3 has 15 amino acids. Germline-derived CDR1 and CDR2 are LGHNA and YSLEER. The ends were cut back, 1 base at V and 11 bases at J, with 20 bases in the middle. This rearrangement joins TRBV4-3 to TRBJ2-5; no firm D call. The sample consisted of blood. This receptor was obtained from a woman aged 18-35 years in good health. Here the CDR3 reads CASSQALFSYNEQYF. The CDR3 DNA follows: TGCGCCAGCAGCCAAGCTTTGTTCTCCTACAATGAGCAGTACTTC.